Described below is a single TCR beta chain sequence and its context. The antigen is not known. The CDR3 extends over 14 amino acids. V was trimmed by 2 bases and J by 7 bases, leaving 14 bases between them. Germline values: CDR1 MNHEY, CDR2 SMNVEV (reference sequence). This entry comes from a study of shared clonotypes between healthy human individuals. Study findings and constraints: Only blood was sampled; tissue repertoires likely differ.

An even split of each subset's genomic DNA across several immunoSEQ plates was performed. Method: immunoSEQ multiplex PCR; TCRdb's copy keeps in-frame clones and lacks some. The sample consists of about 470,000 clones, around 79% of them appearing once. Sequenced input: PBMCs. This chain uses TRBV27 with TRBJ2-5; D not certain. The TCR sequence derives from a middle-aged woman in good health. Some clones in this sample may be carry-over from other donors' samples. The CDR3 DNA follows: TGTGCCAGCAGTTTAATCGCGGCCGCTGGGACCCAGTACTTC. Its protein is CASSLIAAAGTQYF.